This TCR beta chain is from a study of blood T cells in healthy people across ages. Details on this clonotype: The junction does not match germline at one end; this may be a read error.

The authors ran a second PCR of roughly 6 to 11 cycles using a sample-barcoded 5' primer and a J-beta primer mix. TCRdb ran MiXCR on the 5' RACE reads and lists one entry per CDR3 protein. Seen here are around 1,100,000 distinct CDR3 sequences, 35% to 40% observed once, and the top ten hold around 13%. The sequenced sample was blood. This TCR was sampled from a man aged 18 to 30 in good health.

Here the CDR3 DNA reads TGTGCCAACAGTTACTTGGACAGGGGGCGCCCCGGGGAGCTGTTTTTT. Amino acid sequence: CANSYLDRGRPGELFF. The J gene is TRBJ2-2, the V gene TRBV6-5, with 11 bases matching TRBD1. Germline V lookup: CDR1 MNHEY, CDR2 SVGAGI. The CDR3 loop spans 16 amino acids.